This passage covers 29 T cell receptor beta chains from one sample sequenced in a study of OX40 agonist ivuxolimab in advanced cancers. The library came from the immunoSEQ multiplex PCR assay. TCRdb stores this immuneACCESS table with in-frame sequences only. Part of the clones is absent; in the studies checked, under half of the shortfall reflects unresolved V genes, and no reason is known for the rest. The table for this sample lists tens of thousands of clones; over 70% of them were counted only once. The ten biggest clones cover roughly 7% of the sample. The specimen was CD4+ or CD8+ T cells sorted from blood, collected in a trial of the OX40 agonist ivuxolimab. These receptors all stem from an adult with an advanced solid tumor such as melanoma, head and neck, liver or kidney cancer.

V and J are TRBV27 and TRBJ2-4, with 8 bases matching TRBD1. This CDR3 contains 15 residues. J lost 5 bases, V lost 3 bases, and 6 bases had no gene match. Germline lookup yields CDR1 MNHEY and CDR2 SMNVEV (reference sequence). The chain's CDR3 is CASSFSDRGQNIQYF. The DNA for the CDR3 is TGTGCCAGCAGTTTCTCAGACAGGGGACAAAACATTCAGTACTTC.

The V call is TRBV28, the J call TRBJ1-4, with a possible D match to TRBD1 (6 bases). V shed 4 bases and J shed 5 bases, with 14 bases lying between them. The CDR3 has 15 residues. The germline V gene encodes CDR1 MDHEN and CDR2 SYDVKM. CDR3 DNA: TGTGCCAGCAGTTCCCCCCAAGGGGGGAATGAAAAACTGTTTTTT. Translation: CASSSPQGGNEKLFF.

This chain joins TRBV7-2 and TRBJ2-2; TRBD2 matches at 9 bases. J gave up 4 bases and V 3 bases, and 3 bases lay outside the gene matches. Germline V gene lookup returns CDR1 SGHTA and CDR2 FQGNSA. CDR3 length: 15 amino acids. CDR3 sequence (DNA): TGTGCCAGCAGCTTTGCGGGGGGGTCCACCGGGGAGCTGTTTTTT. This sequence encodes CASSFAGGSTGELFF.

The J gene is TRBJ1-2, the V gene TRBV7-2, with TRBD1 matching 8 bases. The CDR3 sequence is 14 residues long. Germline V lookup: CDR1 SGHTA, CDR2 FQGNSA. V lost 1 base to trimming and J lost 5 bases; unmatched junction nucleotides: 3. The DNA of the CDR3 is TGTGCCAGCAGCTTAGGGACAGGGACATATGGCTACACCTTC. Translation gives CASSLGTGTYGYTF.

J is TRBJ1-5 and V is TRBV19, with D possibly being TRBD1 (6 bases). The CDR3 extends over 15 amino acids. Trimming took off 6 bases at V and 0 bases at J, with 12 bases between the two ends. The germline gives CDR1 LNHDA, CDR2 SQIVND (reference sequence). The CDR3, as DNA: TGTGCCAGTAGACCCGGGACAAATAGCAATCAGCCCCAGCATTTT. Translation gives CASRPGTNSNQPQHF.

The rearrangement uses TRBV5-1 and TRBJ2-1, with 8 positions matching TRBD2. Unmatched junction bases numbered 11, after V lost 4 bases and J lost 2 bases. The CDR3 contains 17 residues. Germline CDR1 SGHRS, CDR2 YFSETQ. CDR3 nucleotides: TGCGCCAGCAGCCTCGGACTAGCCCTCAGCACCTACAATGAGCAGTTCTTC. Its protein product is CASSLGLALSTYNEQFF.

This clone appeared a few times. This chain connects TRBV9 to TRBJ2-3; 10 bases are shared with TRBD2. Germline loops: CDR1 SGDLS, CDR2 YYNGEE. The V and J ends lost 4 bases and 5 bases, in that order; junction bases with no gene match: 7. The CDR3 length is 15 residues. This CDR3 is CASSSLAGPLDTQYF. The CDR3 region has the DNA TGTGCCAGCAGCTCACTAGCGGGACCTCTAGATACGCAGTATTTT.

This chain joins TRBV7-9 and TRBJ2-2; 12 bases align to TRBD2. Germline loops: CDR1 SEHNR, CDR2 FQNEAQ (reference sequence). Trimming removed 4 bases from V and 4 bases from J; junction bases left unmatched: 10. This CDR3 spans 18 amino acids. The CDR3 region is CASSWKTSGGESTGELFF. The CDR3 DNA reads as TGTGCCAGCAGCTGGAAGACTAGCGGGGGAGAAAGCACCGGGGAGCTGTTTTTT.

The table lists this clone with a count of one. The chain employs TRBV4-1 and TRBJ2-5; TRBD1 is a possible D gene (5 bases). Germline CDR1 and CDR2: MGHRA and YSYEKL. Trimming cost V 4 bases and J 4 bases, with 10 bases left between them. The CDR3 is 13 amino acids. CDR3 in amino acids: CASSLPRAETQYF. Written as DNA, the CDR3 is TGCGCCAGCAGCCTGCCCAGGGCAGAGACCCAGTACTTC.

J is TRBJ2-5 and V is TRBV28, with D perhaps matching TRBD1 or TRBD2 (5 bases each). TRBJ2-7 explains the end of the DNA better; the J call may be wrong. The CDR3 extends over 16 amino acids. CDR1 is MDHEN and CDR2 is SYDVKM in the germline V gene. In DNA form, the CDR3 reads TGTGCCAGCAGTTTACGGGGTGTGGCCAGGGCCTACGAGCAGTACTTC. Translation gives CASSLRGVARAYEQYF.

The J gene is TRBJ1-1, the V gene TRBV7-8, with unresolved D. From germline, CDR1 is SGHVS and CDR2 FQNEAQ. This CDR3 has 15 amino acids. The V end was cut by 1 base, the J end by 0 bases, with 9 bases between. CDR3 DNA sequence: TGTGCCAGCAGCTTAGATCGGGTTATGAACACTGAAGCTTTCTTT. Amino acid sequence: CASSLDRVMNTEAFF.

This chain uses TRBV7-6 with TRBJ1-6, with TRBD1 identical over 8 bases. V shed 5 bases and J 8 bases; nucleotides not matched to a gene: 5. CDR1 is SGHVS, CDR2 FNYEAQ, per germline. This CDR3 comprises 14 residues. The CDR3 protein is CASSPGGNHSPLHF. DNA for the CDR3: TGTGCCAGCAGCCCAGGGGGCAATCATTCACCCCTCCACTTT.

This clone was counted once. This chain joins TRBV7-6 and TRBJ2-7; 10 nucleotides align to TRBD1. The trim removed 3 bases at V and 7 bases at J, leaving 3 bases unmatched. The CDR3 runs 13 residues. Germline assignment: CDR1 SGHVS and CDR2 FNYEAQ. The CDR3 DNA reads as TGTGCCAGCAGCTTCGGGGACAGGGGTGAGCAGTACTTC. Protein product: CASSFGDRGEQYF.

This clone was seen only once. This sequence joins TRBV5-1 and TRBJ2-7; D is possibly TRBD1 (5 bases). The germline gives CDR1 SGHRS, CDR2 YFSETQ. The germline V and J ends were trimmed by 0 bases and 0 bases, with 7 bases remaining between them. The CDR3 length is 14 residues. The CDR3 reads CASSLDRSSYEQYF. CDR3 DNA sequence: TGCGCCAGCAGCTTGGACAGGTCCTCCTACGAGCAGTACTTC.

The V and J genes are TRBV7-2 and TRBJ1-3; TRBD1 is a possible D gene (5 bases). The CDR3 covers 17 residues. The V gene lost 5 bases and the J gene lost 4 bases, with 21 bases spanning the gap. The germline V gene encodes CDR1 SGHTA and CDR2 FQGNSA. The CDR3 coding sequence is TGTGCCAGCAGCCGAACTTTATACAGGAACTCCGGAAACACCATATATTTT. Residues: CASSRTLYRNSGNTIYF.

This clone was found once. CDR3: CSVEVRRVRSGTQYF. The CDR3 coding sequence is TGCAGCGTTGAAGTCCGGCGGGTACGTTCAGGGACCCAGTACTTC. The rearrangement uses TRBV29-1 and TRBJ2-5, with a possible D match to TRBD2 (5 bases). Trimming removed 1 base from V and 7 bases from J, with 19 bases in between. The CDR3 extends over 15 amino acids. CDR1 is SQVTM, CDR2 ANQGSEA, per germline.

The rearrangement uses TRBV4-1 and TRBJ2-5; 9 nucleotides line up with TRBD2. From germline, CDR1 is MGHRA and CDR2 YSYEKL. The CDR3 has 16 amino acids. Trimming cost V 0 bases and J 2 bases; bases outside gene matches: 4. The CDR3 spells CASSQDNSGSQETQYF. Written as DNA, the CDR3 is TGCGCCAGCAGCCAAGATAATAGCGGGAGTCAAGAGACCCAGTACTTC.

The genes are TRBV30 and TRBJ2-5; D may be TRBD2 (5 bases). The J call may not be correct, given that the DNA end is closer to TRBJ2-7. The CDR3 is 12 amino acids. Germline V gene data show CDR1 as GTSNPN and CDR2 as SVGIG (reference sequence). CDR3 in amino acids: CAWGLRTYEQYF. CDR3 sequence (DNA): TGTGCCTGGGGACTCCGCACCTACGAGCAGTACTTC.

This clone was recorded only once. This chain joins TRBV11-2 and TRBJ2-1; D is unclear. The V end was cut by 3 bases, the J end by 9 bases, with 15 bases between. The CDR3 totals 14 residues. Germline CDR1 SGHAT, CDR2 FQNNGV. Written as DNA, the CDR3 is TGTGCCAGCAGCTTCCAGAAGGTTATCGGTGAGCAGTTCTTC. Its protein product is CASSFQKVIGEQFF.

V usage is TRBV5-1 and J usage is TRBJ1-3; 7 bases fit TRBD1. This CDR3 region has 16 residues. Germline V CDR1 and CDR2: SGHRS, YFSETQ. V gave up 0 bases and J gave up 4 bases; unmatched junction bases: 7. The CDR3 spells CASSLGPGGSGNTIYF. The DNA of the CDR3 is TGCGCCAGCAGCTTGGGCCCAGGGGGATCGGGAAACACCATATATTTT. The entire variable domain, with the rest obtained from reference TRBV5-1 and TRBJ1-3, is as follows: KAGVTQTPRYLIKTRGQQVTLSCSPISGHRSVSWYQQTPGQGLQFLFEYFSETQRNKGNFPGRFSGRQFSNSRSEMNVSTLELGDSALYLCASSLGPGGSGNTIYFGEGSWLTVV.

This rearrangement joins TRBV7-2 to TRBJ1-4; weak D call: TRBD1 (6 bases). Trimming took off 3 bases at V and 6 bases at J, with 14 bases between the two ends. The germline V gene encodes CDR1 SGHTA and CDR2 FQGNSA. The CDR3 runs to 15 residues. CDR3 coding DNA: TGTGCCAGCAGCTTGGGGGCGCAGGGAGATGAAAAACTGTTTTTT. Translation: CASSLGAQGDEKLFF.

V usage is TRBV2 and J usage is TRBJ2-2; D possibly corresponds to TRBD2 (5 bases). Germline lookup yields CDR1 SNHLY and CDR2 FYNNEI. There are 14 residues in the CDR3. V was trimmed by 8 bases and J by 0 bases, leaving 10 bases between them. The CDR3 loop is CASRGSANTGELFF. The CDR3 DNA sequence: TGTGCCAGCCGAGGGTCGGCGAACACCGGGGAGCTGTTTTTT. The full variable domain, rest sourced from reference TRBV2 and TRBJ2-2, is EPEVTQTPSHQVTQMGQEVILRCVPISNHLYFYWYRQILGQKVEFLVSFYNNEISEKSEIFDDQFSVERPDGSNFTLKIRSTKLEDSAMYFCASRGSANTGELFFGEGSRLTVL.

This chain links TRBV7-2 with TRBJ2-7; possibly TRBD1 for D (5 bases). CDR3 length: 17 amino acids. Per germline, CDR1 SGHTA and CDR2 FQGNSA. Trimming took off 5 bases at V and 2 bases at J, with 22 bases between the two ends. Here the CDR3 reads CASSARIGAGIAYEQYF. The CDR3 coding sequence is TGTGCCAGCAGCGCCCGGATAGGGGCAGGGATAGCCTACGAGCAGTACTTC.

This chain uses TRBV9 with TRBJ1-4, with 9 bases aligning to TRBD1. CDR1 and CDR2 (germline): SGDLS, YYNGEE. The CDR3 has 15 residues. With 4 bases clipped from V and 6 bases from J, the junction kept 7 bases outside the gene matches. The CDR3 DNA sequence: TGTGCCAGCAGCCCGACAGGGGGGTATGATGAAAAACTGTTTTTT. Translating gives CASSPTGGYDEKLFF.

The chain has TRBV9 and TRBJ2-5; D is tentatively TRBD1 or TRBD2 (5 bases each). Trimming cost V 0 bases and J 5 bases, with 11 bases left between them. CDR1 and CDR2 (germline): SGDLS, YYNGEE. The CDR3 contains 14 residues. CDR3 coding DNA: TGTGCCAGCAGCGTAGCTGGGTGGGGGGAGACCCAGTACTTC. Translating gives CASSVAGWGETQYF.

The gene calls are TRBV18 and TRBJ2-5; D may be TRBD1 (6 bases). Trimming pared 2 bases from V and 5 bases from J, leaving 9 bases between. The CDR3 extends over 13 amino acids. Germline V CDR1 and CDR2: KGHSH, LQKENI. The CDR3 sequence: CASSPLQGETQYF. For the CDR3, the DNA is TGTGCCAGCTCACCATTACAGGGTGAGACCCAGTACTTC.

The J gene is TRBJ2-5, the V gene TRBV29-1, with 10 bases lining up with TRBD2. The J call may be faulty, since TRBJ2-7 better matches the DNA end. The CDR3 sequence is 15 residues long. The germline V gene has CDR1 SQVTM and CDR2 ANQGSEA. Here the CDR3 reads CSVEDDSGRANEQYF. The CDR3 coding sequence is TGCAGCGTTGAAGATGACAGCGGGAGGGCCAACGAGCAGTACTTC.

The gene calls are TRBV14 and TRBJ1-1, with D possibly being TRBD1 (5 bases). The CDR3 totals 15 residues. Germline V gene lookup returns CDR1 SGHDN and CDR2 FVKESK. Trimming cost V 0 bases and J 5 bases, with 13 bases left between them. CDR3 DNA: TGTGCCAGCAGCCAAGATAACAGGAGGCGGACTGAAGCTTTCTTT. It codes for CASSQDNRRRTEAFF.

The V gene is TRBV30, the J gene TRBJ2-1; TRBD2 matches 11 bases. The CDR3 totals 15 residues. J lost 2 bases, V lost 5 bases, and 5 bases had no gene match. Germline assignment: CDR1 GTSNPN and CDR2 SVGIG (reference sequence). CDR3: CAWWTSGRPYNEQFF. For the CDR3, the DNA is TGTGCCTGGTGGACTAGCGGGCGACCCTACAATGAGCAGTTCTTC.